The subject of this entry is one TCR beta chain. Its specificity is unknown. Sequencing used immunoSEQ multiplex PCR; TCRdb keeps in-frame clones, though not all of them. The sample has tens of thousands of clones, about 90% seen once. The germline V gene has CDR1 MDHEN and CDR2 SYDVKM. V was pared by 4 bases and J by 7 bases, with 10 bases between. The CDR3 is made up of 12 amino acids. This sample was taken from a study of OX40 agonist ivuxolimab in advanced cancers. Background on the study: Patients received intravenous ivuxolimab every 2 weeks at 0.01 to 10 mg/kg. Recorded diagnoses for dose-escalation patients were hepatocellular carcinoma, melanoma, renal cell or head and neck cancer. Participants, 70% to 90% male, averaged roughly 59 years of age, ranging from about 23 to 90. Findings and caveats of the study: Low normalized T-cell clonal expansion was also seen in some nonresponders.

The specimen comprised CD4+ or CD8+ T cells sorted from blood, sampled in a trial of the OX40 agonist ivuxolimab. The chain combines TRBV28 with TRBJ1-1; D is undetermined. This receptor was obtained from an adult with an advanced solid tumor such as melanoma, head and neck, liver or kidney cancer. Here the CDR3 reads CASSYRGIEAFF. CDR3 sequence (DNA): TGTGCCAGCAGTTACCGCGGGATTGAAGCTTTCTTT. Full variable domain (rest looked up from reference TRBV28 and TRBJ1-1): DVKVTQSSRYLVKRTGEKVFLECVQDMDHENMFWYRQDPGLGLRLIYFSYDVKMKEKGDIPEGYSVSREKKERFSLILESASTNQTSMYLCASSYRGIEAFFGQGTRLTVV.